Presented here are 32 T cell receptor beta chains from one specimen sequenced in a study of T-cell reconstitution after alpha-beta-depleted transplantation in children. It was with unique molecular identifiers that the TCRbeta library was prepared. TCRdb reanalysed the PCR reads using MiXCR and keeps one entry per CDR3 protein. The table shows 580,000 or so distinct CDR3 sequences, with under 25% occurring only once. The starting material was PBMCs, mostly from graft donor cells, obtained 360 days after TCRalphabeta/CD19-depleted stem cell transplant. These receptors originate from a boy younger than two who had a stem cell transplant for acute myeloid leukemia, so the T cells may come from the graft donor.

This sequence joins TRBV20-1 and TRBJ2-5, with TRBD2 matching over 7 bases. The CDR3 runs to 14 residues. V shed 8 bases and J 6 bases; nucleotides not matched to a gene: 15. Germline assignment: CDR1 DFQATT and CDR2 SNEGSKA (reference sequence). CDR3 region: CSHKIPGLTKTQYF. For the CDR3, the DNA is TGCAGTCATAAGATCCCGGGACTAACAAAGACCCAGTACTTC.

The CDR3 region has the DNA TGTGCCAGCAGCACTACCCGACTCGACCACACAGATACGCAGTATTTT. Encoded protein: CASSTTRLDHTDTQYF. V gene TRBV9 combines with J gene TRBJ2-3; D ambiguous. CDR1 is SGDLS and CDR2 is YYNGEE in the germline V gene. The CDR3 runs 16 residues. Trimming removed 4 bases at V and 2 bases at J, with 17 bases between.

The chain joins TRBV10-2 to TRBJ1-1, with D unresolved. The CDR3 is made up of 14 amino acids. The germline CDR1 and CDR2 sequences are WSHSY and SAAADI. Trimming stripped 7 bases from V and 0 bases from J, with 12 bases between. As DNA, the CDR3 is TGCGCCAGCACCTTCCAGAGGCTGAACACTGAAGCTTTCTTT. Translation: CASTFQRLNTEAFF.

This chain connects TRBV7-2 to TRBJ2-7, with D tentatively TRBD1 or TRBD2 (5 bases each). V was shortened by 5 bases and J by 3 bases, with 14 bases between the two germline ends. Germline CDR1 and CDR2: SGHTA and FQGNSA. The CDR3 runs to 14 residues. The CDR3 here is CASSPWDGNYEQYF. The CDR3, as DNA: TGTGCCAGCAGCCCCTGGGACGGCAACTACGAGCAGTACTTC. Based on the CDR3 plus reference TRBV7-2 and TRBJ2-7, the full variable domain is GAGVSQSPSNKVTEKGKDVELRCDPISGHTALYWYRQSLGQGLEFLIYFQGNSAPDKSGLPSDRFSAERTGGSVSTLTIQRTQQEDSAVYLCASSPWDGNYEQYFGPGTRLTVT.

This clonotype was counted between two and nine times. The chain couples TRBV6-1 to TRBJ1-2; 8 bases are shared with TRBD1. This CDR3 region has 14 residues. The V segment lost 6 bases and the J segment 8 bases; nucleotides outside the gene matches: 11. Germline CDR1 MNHNS, CDR2 SASEGT. The CDR3 nucleotides are TGTGCCAGCAGCTCGACAGGGGTTGGTCTGGGCTACACCTTC. Protein product: CASSSTGVGLGYTF.

The chain combines TRBV10-3 with TRBJ2-1; 7 nucleotides match TRBD1. The ends lost 0 bases at V and 4 bases at J; junction bases unmatched: 15. The length of the CDR3 is 19 residues. The V gene's germline CDR1 is ENHRY and CDR2 SYGVKD. The CDR3 region is CAISESGEGAVFNYNEQFF. The CDR3 DNA reads as TGTGCCATCAGTGAGTCCGGAGAGGGGGCCGTATTTAATTACAATGAGCAGTTCTTC.

This chain links TRBV28 with TRBJ2-1; D is undetermined. Trimming stripped 6 bases from V and 2 bases from J, with 11 bases between. Germline-derived CDR1 and CDR2 are MDHEN and SYDVKM. This CDR3 has 14 amino acids. This chain's CDR3 is CASSSDSPYNEQFF. DNA for the CDR3: TGTGCCAGCAGCTCCGACTCTCCCTACAATGAGCAGTTCTTC.

This clonotype was observed many times. The chain has TRBV3-1 and TRBJ1-6, with no clear D. The CDR3 runs 18 residues. Between the trimmed V and J ends, which lost 0 bases and 3 bases, there was a span of 15 bases. Germline values: CDR1 LGHDT, CDR2 YNNKEL (reference sequence). In nucleotides, the CDR3 is TGTGCCAGCAGCCAAGATTGGACCCCGCGGGGCTATAATTCACCCCTCCACTTT. Its protein is CASSQDWTPRGYNSPLHF.

CDR3 bases: TGTGCCAGCAGTAACGACCCACAGGGATACGAGCAGTACTTC. This translates into CASSNDPQGYEQYF. The genes are TRBV6-5 and TRBJ2-7; perhaps TRBD1 as D (6 bases). CDR1 is MNHEY, CDR2 SVGAGI, per germline. V was pared by 5 bases and J by 4 bases, with 15 bases between. The CDR3 extends over 14 amino acids.

This clonotype was counted only a few times. This sequence joins TRBV5-5 and TRBJ2-1; D uncertain. The CDR3 runs to 12 residues. CDR1 and CDR2 (germline): SGHKS, YYEKEE (reference sequence). The V end lost 0 bases, the J end lost 5 bases, and 3 bases lay between the germline ends. The CDR3, as DNA: TGTGCCAGCAGCTTGGCGCACAATGAGCAGTTCTTC. It encodes CASSLAHNEQFF.

This clonotype has a count of ten or more. This chain connects TRBV5-1 to TRBJ2-1; D is undetermined. The CDR3 extends over 12 amino acids. V was clipped by 4 bases and J by 7 bases, with 9 bases between them. Germline loops: CDR1 SGHRS, CDR2 YFSETQ. CDR3 protein: CASSVVGNEQFF. The CDR3 DNA reads as TGCGCCAGCAGCGTAGTGGGGAATGAGCAGTTCTTC.

This clonotype was seen only a few times. The J gene is TRBJ2-1, the V gene TRBV6-1; TRBD1 agrees at 7 bases. After removal of 6 bases from V and 4 bases from J, the junction contained 9 bases not matched to a gene. Germline V lookup: CDR1 MNHNS, CDR2 SASEGT. CDR3 length equals 15 residues. This CDR3 is CASRPGTAEYNEQFF. DNA for the CDR3: TGTGCCAGCAGGCCCGGGACAGCAGAATACAATGAGCAGTTCTTC.

The sample holds many counts of this clonotype. V and J are TRBV6-5 and TRBJ2-5; maybe TRBD1 (5 bases). Per the germline V gene, CDR1 is MNHEY and CDR2 is SVGAGI. This CDR3 comprises 14 residues. The V and J ends lost 2 bases and 4 bases respectively, with 11 bases between them. CDR3 bases: TGTGCCAGCAGTTACCGGCAGGGATCAGAGACCCAGTACTTC. This translates into CASSYRQGSETQYF.

The table lists this clonotype with many counts. The gene calls are TRBV20-1 and TRBJ2-1; 8 nucleotides line up with TRBD2. The germline V gene encodes CDR1 DFQATT and CDR2 SNEGSKA (reference sequence). The length of the CDR3 is 12 residues. V was pared by 6 bases and J by 8 bases, with 6 bases of the junction left unmatched. The chain's CDR3 is CSAGGGRDEQFF. CDR3 nucleotides: TGCAGTGCCGGCGGGGGGCGGGATGAGCAGTTCTTC.

The chain recombines TRBV7-8 with TRBJ1-1; tentatively, D is TRBD1 (5 bases). The ends were cut back, 2 bases at V and 11 bases at J, with 9 bases in the middle. The CDR3 is 11 residues long. Germline lookup yields CDR1 SGHVS and CDR2 FQNEAQ. CDR3 in amino acids: CASSLRDRAFF. CDR3 bases: TGTGCCAGCAGCTTACGGGACCGCGCTTTCTTT. The entire variable domain, with the rest obtained from reference TRBV7-8 and TRBJ1-1, is as follows: GAGVSQSPRYKVAKRGQDVALRCDPISGHVSLFWYQQALGQGPEFLTYFQNEAQLDKSGLPSDRFFAERPEGSVSTLKIQRTQQEDSAVYLCASSLRDRAFFGQGTRLTVV.

This clonotype was detected ten times or more. The chain links TRBV29-1 to TRBJ2-5, with D perhaps TRBD1 or TRBD2 (5 bases each). CDR1 SQVTM and CDR2 ANQGSEA come from the germline V gene. There are 13 residues in the CDR3. The ends were cut back, 8 bases at V and 1 base at J, with 14 bases in the middle. This chain's CDR3 is CSSTGQGQETQYF. DNA for the CDR3: TGCAGCTCCACGGGGCAGGGCCAAGAGACCCAGTACTTC.

This clonotype has at least ten counts. The chain carries TRBV3-1 and TRBJ2-7; D is perhaps TRBD1 (5 bases). The germline CDR1 and CDR2 sequences are LGHDT and YNNKEL (reference sequence). Deletions cut 0 bases from V and 3 bases from J, with 6 bases between. The CDR3 totals 13 residues. CDR3 in amino acids: CASSQDQGYEQYV. The CDR3 nucleotides read TGTGCCAGCAGCCAAGACCAGGGCTACGAGCAGTACGTC.

The chain recombines TRBV6-5 with TRBJ2-5; TRBD1 matches 11 bases. CDR3 length equals 15 residues. V dropped 1 base and J dropped 2; count of bases not matched to a gene: 0. From germline, CDR1 is MNHEY and CDR2 SVGAGI. CDR3 in DNA: TGTGCCAGCAGTTACTGGGACAGGGGGCAAGAGACCCAGTACTTC. Translation: CASSYWDRGQETQYF.

CDR3 coding DNA: TGCGCCAGCAGCTTTATCGGGACAGGTGGAGAGACCCAGTACTTC. It yields the protein CASSFIGTGGETQYF. V usage is TRBV5-1 and J usage is TRBJ2-5; TRBD1 aligns across 8 bases. The CDR3 is 15 amino acids. V was clipped by 2 bases and J by 4 bases; unmatched bases: 7. CDR1 is SGHRS, CDR2 YFSETQ, per germline.

This clonotype has only a few counts. The J gene is TRBJ2-1, the V gene TRBV29-1; TRBD1 aligns across 9 bases. The germline V gene encodes CDR1 SQVTM and CDR2 ANQGSEA. Losses at the gene ends were 7 bases for V and 6 bases for J; bases not matched to a gene: 7. There are 13 residues in the CDR3. CDR3 bases: TGCAGCGCCCCCCGACAGGGGGGCAATGAGCAGTTCTTC. Its translation: CSAPRQGGNEQFF.

This clonotype was seen a handful of times. The chain uses TRBV5-5 and TRBJ2-1; D unresolved. Between the trimmed V and J ends, which lost 3 bases and 5 bases, there was a span of 18 bases. The germline V gene has CDR1 SGHKS and CDR2 YYEKEE (reference sequence). The CDR3 totals 16 residues. The CDR3 region is CASSSLVDRLDNEQFF. In DNA form, the CDR3 reads TGTGCCAGCAGCTCGCTAGTGGATCGGTTGGACAATGAGCAGTTCTTC.

This clonotype appeared a few times. V usage is TRBV15 and J usage is TRBJ2-1; 8 nucleotides match TRBD2. The CDR3 has 15 residues. With 3 bases clipped from V and 6 bases from J, the junction kept 7 bases outside the gene matches. CDR1 is LNHNV, CDR2 YYDKDF, per germline (reference sequence). CDR3 DNA: TGTGCCACCAGCAGGGGTAGCGGGGCCCTCAATGAGCAGTTCTTC. As protein: CATSRGSGALNEQFF.

This clonotype occurred many times. This sequence joins TRBV29-1 and TRBJ2-1; D possibly corresponds to TRBD2 (6 bases). Germline CDR1 and CDR2: SQVTM and ANQGSEA. V lost 4 bases and J 9 bases, leaving 19 bases between the germline ends. CDR3 size: 14 residues. The CDR3 DNA sequence: TGCAGCGTTGTGGGCGGGGATAATTGGGTTGAGCAGTTCTTC. It is translated as CSVVGGDNWVEQFF.

This chain uses TRBV24-1 with TRBJ2-5; maybe TRBD1 (5 bases). Trimming took 9 bases from V and 3 from J, leaving 16 bases between them. This CDR3 contains 14 residues. CDR1 KGHDR and CDR2 SFDVKD come from the germline V gene. CDR3 nucleotides: TGTGCCACCGGACACGTGGACCTTGAAGAGACCCAGTACTTC. Encoded protein: CATGHVDLEETQYF.

This clonotype was detected only a few times. Germline is not matched at one junction end, which may reflect a read error. The chain employs TRBV20-1 and TRBJ2-2; 7 bases fit TRBD2. Per germline, CDR1 DFQATT and CDR2 SNEGSKA (reference sequence). This CDR3 spans 14 amino acids. CDR3 residues: CSALKRGGTGELFF. In DNA form, the CDR3 reads TGCAGTGCCCTCAAGCGGGGTGGCACCGGGGAGCTGTTCTTT.

J is TRBJ2-7 and V is TRBV29-1; D perhaps matches TRBD1 (6 bases). V gave up 1 base and J gave up 0 bases, with 10 bases separating them. The germline CDR1 and CDR2 sequences are SQVTM and ANQGSEA. The CDR3 length is 14 residues. The CDR3 reads CSVEGGHDSYEQYF. The CDR3 bases are TGCAGCGTTGAAGGGGGGCACGACTCCTACGAGCAGTACTTC.

Remarks on this clonotype: Because the CDR3's place on the DNA is in doubt, the DNA is left out and the CDR3 is given as listed by TCRdb. V and J are TRBV12-3 or TRBV12-4 and TRBJ1-1; the table assigns TRBD1, which was not confirmed against the DNA. Counting both end residues, the CDR3 totals 13 amino acids. Here the CDR3 reads CASSTSRGLEAFF.

This clonotype was recorded many times. This chain joins TRBV20-1 and TRBJ2-7; perhaps TRBD2 as D (6 bases). Germline V gives CDR1 DFQATT, CDR2 SNEGSKA (reference sequence). This CDR3 has 16 residues. V gave up 5 bases and J gave up 2 bases, with 22 bases separating them. The CDR3 coding sequence is TGCAGTGCTGAGTACGACTCTGGCGGGAAGCCCTACGAGCAGTACGTC. Encoded protein: CSAEYDSGGKPYEQYV.

The CDR3 DNA sequence: TGTGCCAGCAGTTTGCGTTATACGCAGTATTTT. It yields the protein CASSLRYTQYF. The chain has TRBV12-3 or TRBV12-4 and TRBJ2-3; D not resolved. The CDR3 has 11 amino acids. With 3 bases removed from V and 7 bases from J, the gap between germline ends came to 5 bases.

In this sample, this clonotype turned up a few times. The chain recombines TRBV20-1 with TRBJ2-7; D might be TRBD2 (5 bases). The germline gives CDR1 DFQATT, CDR2 SNEGSKA (reference sequence). Trimming took off 2 bases at V and 0 bases at J, with 11 bases between the two ends. The CDR3 extends over 14 amino acids. The CDR3 loop is CSARSVGSSYEQYF. DNA for the CDR3: TGCAGTGCTAGATCGGTAGGGAGCTCCTACGAGCAGTACTTC.

The V gene is TRBV9, the J gene TRBJ2-3, with no clear D. This CDR3 has 14 amino acids. The V gene's germline CDR1 is SGDLS and CDR2 YYNGEE. Trimming shortened V by 3 bases and J by 4 bases, and 12 bases separated the two germline ends. The CDR3 reads CASSGALRADTQYF. The CDR3 region has the DNA TGTGCCAGCAGCGGAGCCCTCCGGGCAGATACGCAGTATTTT.

This clonotype came up a few times. The DNA of the CDR3 is TGCAGCGTTGAGGTTGACAGGGGGCTACGCACAGATACGCAGTATTTT. Translating gives CSVEVDRGLRTDTQYF. The chain is built from TRBV29-1 and TRBJ2-3, with TRBD1 matching over 10 bases. Germline assignment: CDR1 SQVTM and CDR2 ANQGSEA. There are 16 residues in the CDR3. With V trimmed by 3 bases and J by 1 base, 7 bases remained unmatched.